The 9 T cell receptor beta chains below all came from one sample that was sequenced in a study of spatial heterogeneity in lung cancer. The time point denotes: blood at routine non-recurrence follow-up after resection. One entry per CDR3 protein results from TCRdb running MiXCR on the 5' RACE reads. The table lists more than 75,000 distinct CDR3 sequences, around 19% of them singletons. The specimen comprised PBMCs, sampled at follow-up. The receptors were sampled from a male donor with early-stage non-small cell lung cancer.

This chain joins TRBV6-5 and TRBJ1-2; 10 nucleotides match TRBD1. The junction had 5 bases not matched to a gene; V was cut back by 5 bases and J by 5 bases. The CDR3 has 14 residues. Germline CDR1 reads MNHEY; CDR2 reads SVGAGI. The CDR3 nucleotides read TGTGCCAGCAGTCGACAGGGGGCGAAGTATGGCTACACCTTC. Translated: CASSRQGAKYGYTF.

This clonotype was counted only a few times. The V and J genes are TRBV25-1 and TRBJ2-3, with D perhaps being TRBD1 or TRBD2 (5 bases each). V was pared by 1 base and J by 1 base, with 12 bases between. From germline, CDR1 is MGHDK and CDR2 SYGVNS. This CDR3 contains 16 residues. Here the CDR3 DNA reads TGTGCCAGCAGTGAATCTGAGTCGGGGCGCACAGATACGCAGTATTTT. The encoded protein is CASSESESGRTDTQYF.

V usage is TRBV20-1 and J usage is TRBJ2-3; 7 bases match TRBD2. The CDR3 covers 15 residues. Looked up from germline, CDR1 is DFQATT and CDR2 is SNEGSKA (reference sequence). The junction had 14 bases not matched to a gene; V was cut back by 5 bases and J by 6 bases. The CDR3 DNA reads as TGCAGTGCTCCTTCCGGACTAGATGCTTTGGATACGCAGTATTTT. This encodes CSAPSGLDALDTQYF.

The chain links TRBV11-3 to TRBJ2-1; D is unclear. CDR3 length equals 14 residues. The V gene's germline CDR1 is SGHNT and CDR2 YENEEA. V was clipped by 0 bases and J by 7 bases, with 10 bases between them. The CDR3 nucleotides read TGTGCCAGCAGCTTAGATCGCGGTAATAATGAGCAGTTCTTC. It translates to CASSLDRGNNEQFF.

The CDR3: CASSESSGRDNQPQHF. Here the CDR3 DNA reads TGTGCCAGCAGTGAATCTTCCGGGAGAGACAATCAGCCCCAGCATTTT. The rearrangement links TRBV25-1 to TRBJ1-5; D remains ambiguous. The germline V gene encodes CDR1 MGHDK and CDR2 SYGVNS. This CDR3 has 16 residues. Between the trimmed V and J ends, which lost 1 base and 3 bases, there was a span of 13 bases. Looking up the rest from reference TRBV25-1 and TRBJ1-5 gives the full variable domain: EADIYQTPRYLVIGTGKKITLECSQTMGHDKMYWYQQDPGMELHLIHYSYGVNSTEKGDLSSESTVSRIRTEHFPLTLESARPSHTSQYLCASSESSGRDNQPQHFGDGTRLSIL.

This clonotype was counted ten times or more. The J gene is TRBJ1-2, the V gene TRBV10-3; 8 nucleotides align to TRBD1. This CDR3 is 14 amino acids long. V was pared by 6 bases and J by 2 bases, with 5 bases of the junction left unmatched. Germline V lookup: CDR1 ENHRY, CDR2 SYGVKD. CDR3 coding DNA: TGTGCCATCAGGGGGACAGGATTAAACTATGGCTACACCTTC. Translating it yields CAIRGTGLNYGYTF.

There are a few counts of this clonotype. The genes are TRBV29-1 and TRBJ2-7; D is possibly TRBD1 (5 bases). Germline CDR1 reads SQVTM; CDR2 reads ANQGSEA. The CDR3 runs to 11 residues. Trimming stripped 3 bases from V and 3 bases from J, with 6 bases between. As DNA, the CDR3 is TGCAGCGTTGAGACAGTCTACGAGCAGTACTTC. The encoded protein is CSVETVYEQYF.

This clonotype was recorded a few times. The chain joins TRBV27 to TRBJ1-1; the D is unclear. The CDR3 consists of 14 residues. The germline gives CDR1 MNHEY, CDR2 SMNVEV (reference sequence). The germline V and J ends were trimmed by 5 bases and 0 bases, with 10 bases remaining between them. CDR3 sequence (DNA): TGTGCCAGCAGTGCTGGGAGGGTGAACACTGAAGCTTTCTTT. Translating it yields CASSAGRVNTEAFF.

J is TRBJ2-3 and V is TRBV24-1, with TRBD2 matching over 8 bases. J lost 0 bases, V lost 6 bases, and 4 bases had no gene match. Per the germline V gene, CDR1 is KGHDR and CDR2 is SFDVKD. The CDR3 sequence is 15 residues long. The CDR3 bases are TGTGCCACCAGTTTAGCGGGGTTAAGCACAGATACGCAGTATTTT. Translated: CATSLAGLSTDTQYF.